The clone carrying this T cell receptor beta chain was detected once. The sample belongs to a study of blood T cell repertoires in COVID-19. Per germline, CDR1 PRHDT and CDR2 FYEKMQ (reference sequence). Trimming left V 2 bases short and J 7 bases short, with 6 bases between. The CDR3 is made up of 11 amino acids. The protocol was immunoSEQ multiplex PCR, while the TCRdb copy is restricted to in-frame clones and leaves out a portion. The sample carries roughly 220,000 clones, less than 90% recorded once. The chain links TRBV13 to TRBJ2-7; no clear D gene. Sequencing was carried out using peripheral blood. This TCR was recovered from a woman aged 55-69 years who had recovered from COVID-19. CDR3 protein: CASSLTREQYF. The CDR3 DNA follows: TGTGCCAGCAGCTTAACCAGGGAGCAGTACTTC.